The 22 T cell receptor beta chains below were found in one sample sequenced in a study of PD-1 blockade in classical Hodgkin lymphoma. Time point given: cycle 4 day 1 (C4D1), after 6 weeks of nivolumab. All patients experienced relapse after autologous stem cell transplantation, and brentuximab vedotin exposure was variable. Using immunoSEQ multiplex PCR, the repertoire was profiled, and TCRdb retains in-frame clones only, with some absent. The sample holds just under 65,000 clones, roughly nine tenths seen once. The specimen comprised peripheral blood mononuclear cells (PBMCs), sampled before the fourth cycle of nivolumab. All receptors derive from a human donor with classical Hodgkin lymphoma.

V and J are TRBV25-1 and TRBJ1-6, with D possibly matching TRBD1 (6 bases). This CDR3 has 16 amino acids. Trimming took off 8 bases at V and 8 bases at J, with 22 bases between the two ends. Germline loops: CDR1 MGHDK, CDR2 SYGVNS. CDR3 region: CASALEARGGDSPLHF. CDR3 DNA sequence: TGTGCCAGCGCCCTCGAGGCTAGGGGGGGGGATTCACCCCTCCACTTT.

V gene TRBV4-2 combines with J gene TRBJ2-5, with D unclear. The V end lost 2 bases, the J end lost 2 bases, and 9 bases lay between the germline ends. The CDR3 has 14 residues. Germline-derived CDR1 and CDR2 are LGHNA and YNFKEQ. The CDR3 nucleotides read TGTGCCAGCAGCCAAAGGGTGGATCAAGAGACCCAGTACTTC. This codes for CASSQRVDQETQYF.

J is TRBJ1-2 and V is TRBV10-3; D is ambiguous. Germline-derived CDR1 and CDR2 are ENHRY and SYGVKD. The CDR3 has 14 residues. Trimming shortened V by 3 bases and J by 0 bases, and 8 bases separated the two germline ends. CDR3 DNA sequence: TGTGCCATCAGTGATAGCCGGACTAACTATGGCTACACCTTC. Protein product: CAISDSRTNYGYTF.

The chain uses TRBV11-2 and TRBJ2-7; no reliable D call. Germline-derived CDR1 and CDR2 are SGHAT and FQNNGV. Between the trimmed V and J ends, which lost 0 bases and 3 bases, there was a span of 12 bases. The length of the CDR3 is 15 residues. The CDR3 DNA follows: TGTGCCAGCAGCTTAGAACTCAGTCCGGGCTACGAGCAGTACTTC. The encoded protein is CASSLELSPGYEQYF.

The count of this clone is one. This chain joins TRBV6-5 and TRBJ1-5; D remains ambiguous. The CDR3 has 14 amino acids. Germline values: CDR1 MNHEY, CDR2 SVGAGI. The V end was cut by 1 base, the J end by 7 bases, with 11 bases between. CDR3 bases: TGTGCCAGCAGTTACTGCCCCCGGGTCCAGCCCCAGCATTTT. Amino acids: CASSYCPRVQPQHF.

The chain recombines TRBV6-6 with TRBJ1-1, with 9 positions matching TRBD1. The CDR3 is made up of 14 amino acids. J was trimmed by 4 bases and V by 8 bases; bases with no gene match: 8. The germline gives CDR1 MNHNY, CDR2 SVGAGI (reference sequence). The CDR3 is CASGDTGGFTEAFF. CDR3 bases: TGTGCCAGCGGGGATACAGGGGGCTTCACTGAAGCTTTCTTT.

The rearrangement uses TRBV7-9 and TRBJ2-7; 7 bases match TRBD1. The CDR3 spans 14 residues. J gave up 7 bases and V 5 bases, and 11 bases lay outside the gene matches. Germline V gene data show CDR1 as SEHNR and CDR2 as FQNEAQ (reference sequence). CDR3 loop: CASSRDRAWGEQYF. CDR3 nucleotide sequence: TGTGCCAGCAGCCGCGACAGGGCCTGGGGTGAGCAGTACTTC.

There are a few counts of this clone. The V gene is TRBV5-4, the J gene TRBJ2-3; 7 bases match TRBD2. V shed 6 bases, J shed 0 bases, and the junction held 10 bases outside the gene matches. The CDR3 is made up of 16 amino acids. Germline V gives CDR1 SGHNT, CDR2 YYREEE (reference sequence). CDR3 bases: TGTGCCAGCACCTCATGGGGCGGGGGTAGCACAGATACGCAGTATTTT. This codes for CASTSWGGGSTDTQYF.

A single count supports this clone. The chain joins TRBV5-1 to TRBJ2-1; D call uncertain. V was clipped by 5 bases and J by 4 bases, with 7 bases between them. Germline V gives CDR1 SGHRS, CDR2 YFSETQ. The CDR3 is 12 residues long. CDR3 in DNA: TGCGCCAGCAGGGATGTTTACAATGAGCAGTTCTTC. Protein product: CASRDVYNEQFF.

The rearrangement links TRBV5-1 to TRBJ1-2; maybe TRBD1 (5 bases). The V gene lost 4 bases and the J gene lost 4 bases, with 20 bases spanning the gap. Looked up from germline, CDR1 is SGHRS and CDR2 is YFSETQ. The CDR3 length is 16 residues. The CDR3 loop reads CASSGPSMGGSYGYTF. CDR3 nucleotide sequence: TGCGCCAGCAGCGGGCCAAGCATGGGGGGGAGCTATGGCTACACCTTC.

The chain combines TRBV29-1 with TRBJ1-2, with no clear D. The V end lost 5 bases, the J end lost 0 bases, and 13 bases lay between the germline ends. The CDR3 length is 14 residues. CDR1 and CDR2 (germline): SQVTM, ANQGSEA. The CDR3 region has the DNA TGCAGCGTTCACGACGGACGGTCTAACTATGGCTACACCTTC. This gives the protein CSVHDGRSNYGYTF.

The CDR3 sequence is CASRTEDTNEQFF. CDR3 in DNA: TGTGCCAGCAGGACAGAGGACACTAATGAGCAGTTCTTC. This chain joins TRBV6-5 and TRBJ2-1; maybe TRBD1 (5 bases). Germline CDR1 MNHEY, CDR2 SVGAGI. The length of the CDR3 is 13 residues. V lost 6 bases, J lost 7 bases, and 13 bases lay in between.

In the case of this clone: One end of the junction fails to match germline, which may point to a read error. This specimen includes other DNA sequences encoding the same CDR3. V is TRBV6-5 and J is TRBJ1-1; 10 bases are a match to TRBD1. The CDR3 covers 15 residues. The germline V gene encodes CDR1 MNHEY and CDR2 SVGAGI. CDR3 residues: CASSYSGTGETEAFF. The CDR3 DNA sequence: TGTGCCAGCAGCTACTCAGGGACAGGGGAAACTGAAGCTTTCTTT.

This chain joins TRBV19 and TRBJ1-6; D unclear. The CDR3 contains 18 residues. Germline V gene sequence: CDR1 LNHDA, CDR2 SQIVND (reference sequence). Trimming removed 3 bases at V and 0 bases at J, with 15 bases between. As DNA, the CDR3 is TGTGCCAGTAGTATTTGGAAGGGTGATAGCTCCTATAATTCACCCCTCCACTTT. Its translation is CASSIWKGDSSYNSPLHF.

The rearrangement joins TRBV6-4 to TRBJ1-1, with D hard to call. The length of the CDR3 is 14 residues. The V gene's germline CDR1 is MRHNA and CDR2 SNTAGT. V dropped 3 bases and J dropped 4 bases, with 12 bases sitting between them. CDR3 DNA: TGTGCCAGCAGTGAATCCGGGGATAGCACTGAAGCTTTCTTT. It codes for CASSESGDSTEAFF.

The chain joins TRBV6-1 to TRBJ2-5; 7 bases agree with TRBD1. V dropped 6 bases and J dropped 8; count of bases not matched to a gene: 6. Germline V gene lookup returns CDR1 MNHNS and CDR2 SASEGT. The CDR3 runs to 12 residues. The CDR3 reads CASRVGQQTQYF. The CDR3 nucleotides are TGTGCCAGCAGAGTGGGACAGCAAACCCAGTACTTC.

This clone was picked up a small number of times. The rearrangement links TRBV30 to TRBJ1-1; no clear D. This CDR3 has 13 amino acids. V was cut by 0 bases and J by 0 bases, with 5 bases left in between. Germline V lookup: CDR1 GTSNPN, CDR2 SVGIG (reference sequence). CDR3 sequence reads: CAWSVQLNTEAFF. The CDR3 region has the DNA TGTGCCTGGAGTGTACAGCTGAACACTGAAGCTTTCTTT. The full variable domain, with the rest looked up from reference TRBV30 and TRBJ1-1, is SQTIHQWPATLVQPVGSPLSLECTVEGTSNPNLYWYRQAAGRGLQLLFYSVGIGQISSEVPQNLSASRPQDRQFILSSKKLLLSDSGFYLCAWSVQLNTEAFFGQGTRLTVV.

This chain uses TRBV25-1 with TRBJ2-5; 10 positions agree with TRBD1. Germline loops: CDR1 MGHDK, CDR2 SYGVNS. The CDR3 spans 16 residues. The ends lost 3 bases at V and 7 bases at J; junction bases unmatched: 11. The CDR3 sequence is CASSDTRGQGPRTQYF. The DNA for the CDR3 is TGTGCCAGCAGTGATACCCGGGGACAGGGGCCTCGGACCCAGTACTTC. Looking up the rest from reference TRBV25-1 and TRBJ2-5 gives the full variable domain: EADIYQTPRYLVIGTGKKITLECSQTMGHDKMYWYQQDPGMELHLIHYSYGVNSTEKGDLSSESTVSRIRTEHFPLTLESARPSHTSQYLCASSDTRGQGPRTQYFGPGTRLLVL.

The genes are TRBV18 and TRBJ1-4, with D unresolved. The CDR3 contains 15 residues. Trimming pared 0 bases from V and 3 bases from J, leaving 8 bases between. The germline gives CDR1 KGHSH, CDR2 LQKENI. CDR3 in DNA: TGTGCCAGCTCACCACCGGGTCAGGCTAATGAAAAACTGTTTTTT. Residues: CASSPPGQANEKLFF.

The V gene is TRBV4-1, the J gene TRBJ1-5; D unresolved. The germline CDR1 and CDR2 sequences are MGHRA and YSYEKL. The ends were cut back, 0 bases at V and 6 bases at J, with 18 bases in the middle. There are 17 residues in the CDR3. CDR3 nucleotide sequence: TGCGCCAGCAGCCAAGATCGGCGGGATTTCCGAGGTCAGCCCCAGCATTTT. It translates to CASSQDRRDFRGQPQHF.

The CDR3 DNA is TGTGCCAGCAGTCCCCACCGGGAACTATTCACTGAAGCTTTCTTT. It codes for CASSPHRELFTEAFF. V gene TRBV27 combines with J gene TRBJ1-1, with D uncertain. CDR1 and CDR2 from the germline V gene are MNHEY and SMNVEV (reference sequence). The length of the CDR3 is 15 residues. V lost 5 bases, J lost 4 bases, and 17 bases lay in between.

This clone has just a few counts. This chain links TRBV4-1 with TRBJ1-1; D is perhaps TRBD1 (6 bases). CDR1 and CDR2 from the germline V gene are MGHRA and YSYEKL. V lost 8 bases and J lost 1, with 17 bases in between. CDR3 length: 15 residues. CDR3 bases: TGCGCCAGCCGAGAGATAGGGGGTAGGAACACTGAAGCTTTCTTT. This translates into CASREIGGRNTEAFF.